This T cell receptor (beta chain) is from a study of shared clonotypes between healthy human individuals. Study-level background: Participating donors consisted of a couple of women and three men aged 18 to 49. General observations from the study: Naive subsets generally had larger estimated richness than memory subsets.

V lost 5 bases, J lost 2 bases, and 17 bases lay in between. The CDR3 spans 15 residues. Germline CDR1 SQVTM, CDR2 ANQGSEA. In the original workflow: Filtering differed because ImmunoSEQ produced junction-only sequences that carried no quality scores. Assay: immunoSEQ multiplex PCR; the TCRdb copy retains only in-frame clones and omits some. V, J and clone size are taken as reported in that table, and D and trimming were inferred from the DNA itself. The sample records 200,000 to 250,000 clones, over 60% being singletons. Comment on this clone: Its antigen is currently unknown.

The specimen sequenced was memory CD4+ T cells sorted from blood. The subset was: CD45RA-negative fraction. The rearrangement links TRBV29-1 to TRBJ2-3, with D perhaps TRBD1 (6 bases). The TCR originated in a man aged 25 to 40 in good health. In nucleotides, the CDR3 is TGCAGCGTTTCCGGGACACCCTTATCCACAGATACGCAGTATTTT. Protein: CSVSGTPLSTDTQYF.